Presented here are 3 T cell receptor beta chains from one specimen sequenced in a study of blood T cell repertoires in COVID-19. Repertoires were generated with immunoSEQ multiplex PCR, while TCRdb's copy carries only in-frame clones and drops some. The sample carries more than 90,000 clones, approximately 78% recorded once. The specimen was peripheral blood. The receptors stem from a man aged 70-80 years with acute or convalescent COVID-19.

This clone was seen a few times. The chain joins TRBV5-1 to TRBJ1-6, with 7 nucleotides matching TRBD1. Germline V CDR1 and CDR2: SGHRS, YFSETQ. This CDR3 has 13 amino acids. Trimming removed 0 bases from V and 9 bases from J; junction bases left unmatched: 0. This CDR3 reads CASSLDRGSPLHF. The CDR3 bases are TGCGCCAGCAGCTTGGACAGGGGTTCACCCCTCCACTTT.

V and J are TRBV11-2 and TRBJ2-1; 9 bases are a match to TRBD2. Germline lookup yields CDR1 SGHAT and CDR2 FQNNGV. The CDR3 length is 14 residues. Unmatched junction bases numbered 11, after V lost 8 bases and J lost 9 bases. The CDR3 nucleotides read TGTGCCAGCGCCAACCGGCGGGAGGGCCGTGAGCAGTTCTTC. Protein sequence: CASANRREGREQFF.

The sample holds one count of this clone. The chain recombines TRBV10-3 with TRBJ2-2, with TRBD1 matching 7 bases. V dropped 4 bases and J dropped 1; count of bases not matched to a gene: 9. Germline-derived CDR1 and CDR2 are ENHRY and SYGVKD. The CDR3 has 17 amino acids. CDR3: CAISGGPGQRNTGELFF. The CDR3 nucleotides are TGTGCCATCAGTGGGGGACCGGGACAGCGGAACACCGGGGAGCTGTTTTTT.